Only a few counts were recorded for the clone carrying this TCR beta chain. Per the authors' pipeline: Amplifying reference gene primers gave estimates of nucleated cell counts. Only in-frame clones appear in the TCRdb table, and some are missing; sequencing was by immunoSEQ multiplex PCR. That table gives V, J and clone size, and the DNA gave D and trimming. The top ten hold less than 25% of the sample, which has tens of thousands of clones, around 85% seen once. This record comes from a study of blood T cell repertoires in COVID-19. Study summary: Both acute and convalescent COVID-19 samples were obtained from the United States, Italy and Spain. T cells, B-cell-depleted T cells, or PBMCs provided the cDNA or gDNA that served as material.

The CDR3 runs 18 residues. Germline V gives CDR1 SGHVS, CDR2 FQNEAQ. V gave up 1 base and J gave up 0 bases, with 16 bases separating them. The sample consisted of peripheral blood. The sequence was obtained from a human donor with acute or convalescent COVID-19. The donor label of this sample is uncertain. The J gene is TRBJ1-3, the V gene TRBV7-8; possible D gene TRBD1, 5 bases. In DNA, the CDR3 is TGTGCCAGCAGCTTAGACAGGACTACAAGAAGCTCTGGAAACACCATATATTTT. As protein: CASSLDRTTRSSGNTIYF.